This TCR beta chain was found in a study of T-cell memory formation after mild COVID-19. Study-level points and caveats: The main location of contracting CD4+ clones was CM and EM, and that of contracting CD8+ clones was EMRA.

About this clonotype itself: The antigen remains unidentified.

UMIs and sample barcodes were carried by the TCR alpha and TCR beta cDNA libraries that 5'RACE produced using constant-segment primers. One entry per CDR3 protein results from TCRdb running MiXCR on the 5' RACE reads. Of roughly 42,000 distinct CDR3 sequences listed, roughly 8% were seen once; the top ten hold approximately 1.5%. The clonotype originates from a man younger than 35 who had mild COVID-19 (a few samples of this study predate the infection). Cell type and time point are not known. Sequenced material: PBMCs or a T cell subset sorted from them (not recorded which).

CDR3 coding DNA: TGCGCCAGCAGCTTGGATTCTACGGGCACTGAAGCTTTCTTT. This translates into CASSLDSTGTEAFF. The rearrangement uses TRBV5-1 and TRBJ1-1; no reliable D call. Trimming removed 0 bases from V and 4 bases from J, with 10 bases in between. The V gene's germline CDR1 is SGHRS and CDR2 YFSETQ. The CDR3 consists of 14 residues.